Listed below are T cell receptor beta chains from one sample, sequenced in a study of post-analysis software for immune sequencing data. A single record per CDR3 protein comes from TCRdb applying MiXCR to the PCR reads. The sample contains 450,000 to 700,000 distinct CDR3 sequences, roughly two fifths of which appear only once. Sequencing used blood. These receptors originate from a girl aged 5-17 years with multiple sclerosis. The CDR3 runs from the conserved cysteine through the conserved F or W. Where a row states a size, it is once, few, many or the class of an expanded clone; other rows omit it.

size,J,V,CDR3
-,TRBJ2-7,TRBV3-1,CASSPGNILSYEQYF
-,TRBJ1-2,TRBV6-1,CASSESTAGYTF
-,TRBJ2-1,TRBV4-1,CASSKGGGLGNEQFF
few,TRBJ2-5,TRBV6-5,CASSDTGGAQETQYF
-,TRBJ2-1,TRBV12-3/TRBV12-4,CASRGTGVETQFF
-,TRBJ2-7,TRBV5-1,CASSLVAGATYEQYF
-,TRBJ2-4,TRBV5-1,CASSSPNSGKAKNIQYF
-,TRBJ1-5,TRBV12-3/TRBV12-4,CASRPQGGDDNQPQHF
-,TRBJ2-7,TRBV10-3,CAISEGHEQYF
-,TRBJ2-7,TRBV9,CASSPSAGFSYEQYF
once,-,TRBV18,CASSPPMGNEQYF
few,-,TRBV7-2,CASSYTPAVEQYF
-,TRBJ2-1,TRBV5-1,CASSSTTSSYNEQFF
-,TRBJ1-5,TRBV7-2,CASSEGRGNQPQHF
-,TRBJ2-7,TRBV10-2,CASSGYNEQYF
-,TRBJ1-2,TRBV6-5,CASSYGQGLGGYTF
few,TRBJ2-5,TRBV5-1,CASSWGFEQETQYF
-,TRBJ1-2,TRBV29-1,CSVEDTDINGYTF
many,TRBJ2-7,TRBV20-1,CSASPGLHYEQYF
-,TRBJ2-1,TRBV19,CASSSGGQPYNEQFF
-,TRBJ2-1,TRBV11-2,CASSPILGDRDNEQFF
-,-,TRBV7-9,CASSLDRGRRLDEQYF
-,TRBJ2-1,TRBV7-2,CASTIIGTGGNEQFF
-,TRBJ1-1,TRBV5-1,CASSLDSTEAFF
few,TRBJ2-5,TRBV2,CASRGWETQYF
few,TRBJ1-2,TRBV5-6,CASSLRTGHPEGYTF
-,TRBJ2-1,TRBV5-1,CASSPVAGGDNEQFF
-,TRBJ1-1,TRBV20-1,CSAPRGTGLGTEAFF
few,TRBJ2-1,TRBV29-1,CSVVRAGTSYNEQFF
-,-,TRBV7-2,CASSLEMYEQYF
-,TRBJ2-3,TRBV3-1,CASSQDLQSTDTQYF
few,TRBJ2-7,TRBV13,CASSGYRGYDEQYF
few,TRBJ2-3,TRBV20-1,CSATIVGAPDTQYF
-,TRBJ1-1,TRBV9,CASSATGGGTEAFF
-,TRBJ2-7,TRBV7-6,CASSHLNRDEQYF
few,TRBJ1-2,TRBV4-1,CASSQAPWGRDGYTF
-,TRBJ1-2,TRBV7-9,CASSLVVPAGYGYTF
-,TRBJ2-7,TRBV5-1,CASSSSRQGLSYEQYF
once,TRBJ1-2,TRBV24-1,CATSDFGSYTF
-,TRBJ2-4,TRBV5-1,CASSLTRDPNIQYF
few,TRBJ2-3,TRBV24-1,CATSDIRGGTEADTQYF
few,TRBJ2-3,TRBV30,CAWTQADTQYF
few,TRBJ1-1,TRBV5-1,CASSERWNTEAFF
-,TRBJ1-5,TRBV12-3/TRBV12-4,CASSWRGFNQPQHF
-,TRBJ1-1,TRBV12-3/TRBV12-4,CASSSYTGNTEAFF
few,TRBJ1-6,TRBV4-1,CASSPLGGAPLHF
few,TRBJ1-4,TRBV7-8,CASSLQADPTNEKLFF
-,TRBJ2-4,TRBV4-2,CASSQVSSGGREAQYF
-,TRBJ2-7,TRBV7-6,CASSPRKGKSSYEQYF
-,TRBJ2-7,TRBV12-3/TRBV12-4,CASSSPGPTYEQYF